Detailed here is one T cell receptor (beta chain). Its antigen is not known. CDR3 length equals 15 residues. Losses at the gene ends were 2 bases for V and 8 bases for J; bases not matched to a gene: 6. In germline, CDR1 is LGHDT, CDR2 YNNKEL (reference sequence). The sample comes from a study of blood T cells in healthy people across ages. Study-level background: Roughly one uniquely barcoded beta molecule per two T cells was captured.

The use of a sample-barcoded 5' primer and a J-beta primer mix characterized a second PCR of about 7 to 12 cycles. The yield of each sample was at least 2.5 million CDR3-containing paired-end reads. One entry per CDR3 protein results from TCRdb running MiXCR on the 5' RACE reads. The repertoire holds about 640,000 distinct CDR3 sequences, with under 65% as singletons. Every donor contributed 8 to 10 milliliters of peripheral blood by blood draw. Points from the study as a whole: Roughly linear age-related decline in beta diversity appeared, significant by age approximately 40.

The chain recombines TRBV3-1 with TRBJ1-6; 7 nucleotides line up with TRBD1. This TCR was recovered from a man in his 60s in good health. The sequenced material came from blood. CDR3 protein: CASSQRDRDDSPLHF. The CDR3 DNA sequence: TGTGCCAGCAGCCAACGAGACAGGGATGATTCACCCCTCCACTTT.